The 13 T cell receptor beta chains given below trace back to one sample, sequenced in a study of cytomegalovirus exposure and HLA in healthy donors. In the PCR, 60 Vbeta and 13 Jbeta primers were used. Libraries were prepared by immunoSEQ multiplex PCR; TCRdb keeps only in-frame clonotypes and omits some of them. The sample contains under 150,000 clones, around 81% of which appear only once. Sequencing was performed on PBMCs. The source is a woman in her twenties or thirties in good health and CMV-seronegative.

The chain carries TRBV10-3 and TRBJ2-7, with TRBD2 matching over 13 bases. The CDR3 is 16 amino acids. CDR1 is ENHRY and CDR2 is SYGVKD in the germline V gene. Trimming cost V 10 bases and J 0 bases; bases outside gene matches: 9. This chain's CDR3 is CASGTSGNALSYEQYF. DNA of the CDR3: TGTGCCAGCGGGACTAGCGGGAATGCCCTCTCCTACGAGCAGTACTTC.

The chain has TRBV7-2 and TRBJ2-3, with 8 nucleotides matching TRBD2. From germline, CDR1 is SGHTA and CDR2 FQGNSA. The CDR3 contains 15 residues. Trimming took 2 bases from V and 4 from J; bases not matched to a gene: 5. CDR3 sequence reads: CASSLRGLASDTQYF. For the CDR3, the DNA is TGTGCCAGCAGCTTACGTGGACTAGCCTCAGATACGCAGTATTTT.

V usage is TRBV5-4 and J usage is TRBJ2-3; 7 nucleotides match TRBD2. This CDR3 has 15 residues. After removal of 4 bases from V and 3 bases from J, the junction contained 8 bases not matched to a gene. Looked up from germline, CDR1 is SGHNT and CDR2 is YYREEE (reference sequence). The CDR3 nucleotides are TGTGCCAGCAGCCTATCGAGCGGGGTTACAGATACGCAGTATTTT. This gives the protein CASSLSSGVTDTQYF.

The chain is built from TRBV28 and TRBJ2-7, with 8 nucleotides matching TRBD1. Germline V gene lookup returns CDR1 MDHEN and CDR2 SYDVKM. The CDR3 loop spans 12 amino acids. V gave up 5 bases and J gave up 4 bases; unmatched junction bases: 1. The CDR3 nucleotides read TGTGCCAGCAGTCGGACAGGGTACGAGCAGTACTTC. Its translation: CASSRTGYEQYF.

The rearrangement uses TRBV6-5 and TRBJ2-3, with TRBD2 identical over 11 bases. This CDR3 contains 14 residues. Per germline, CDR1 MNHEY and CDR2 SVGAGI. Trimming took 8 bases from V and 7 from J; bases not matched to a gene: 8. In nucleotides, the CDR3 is TGTGCCAGCGGCGAACTAGCGGGAGAAAATACGCAGTATTTT. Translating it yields CASGELAGENTQYF.

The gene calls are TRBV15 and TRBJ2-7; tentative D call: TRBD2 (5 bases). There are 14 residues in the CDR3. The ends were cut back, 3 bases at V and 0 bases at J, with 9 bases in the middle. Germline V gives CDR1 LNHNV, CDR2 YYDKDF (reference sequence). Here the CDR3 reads CATSSPGFSYEQYF. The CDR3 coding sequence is TGTGCCACCAGCAGCCCGGGATTCTCCTACGAGCAGTACTTC.

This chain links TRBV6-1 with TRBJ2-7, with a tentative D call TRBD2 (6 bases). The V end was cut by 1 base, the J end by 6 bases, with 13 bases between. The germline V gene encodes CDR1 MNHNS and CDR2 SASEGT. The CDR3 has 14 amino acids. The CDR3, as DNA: TGTGCCAGCAGTGAAGGGGGACTGGTCCTCGAGCAGTACTTC. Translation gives CASSEGGLVLEQYF.

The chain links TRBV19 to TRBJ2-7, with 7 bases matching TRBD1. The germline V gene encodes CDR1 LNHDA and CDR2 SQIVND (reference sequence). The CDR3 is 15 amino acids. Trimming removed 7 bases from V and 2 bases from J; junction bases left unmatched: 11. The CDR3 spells CASTSKGQPPYEQYF. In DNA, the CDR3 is TGTGCCAGTACCTCCAAGGGACAGCCACCCTACGAGCAGTACTTC.

The CDR3 loop is CASSPSDDTIYF. In DNA form, the CDR3 reads TGCGCCAGCAGCCCATCAGATGACACCATATATTTT. This chain uses TRBV5-1 with TRBJ1-3; D remains unclear. CDR1 and CDR2 (germline): SGHRS, YFSETQ. Trimming took off 4 bases at V and 8 bases at J, with 10 bases between the two ends. This CDR3 region has 12 residues.

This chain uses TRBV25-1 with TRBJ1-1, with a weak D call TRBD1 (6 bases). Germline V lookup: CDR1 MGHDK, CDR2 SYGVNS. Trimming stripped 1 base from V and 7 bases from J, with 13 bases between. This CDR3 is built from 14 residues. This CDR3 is CASSELMGAIEAFF. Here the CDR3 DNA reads TGTGCCAGCAGTGAATTAATGGGGGCGATTGAAGCTTTCTTT.

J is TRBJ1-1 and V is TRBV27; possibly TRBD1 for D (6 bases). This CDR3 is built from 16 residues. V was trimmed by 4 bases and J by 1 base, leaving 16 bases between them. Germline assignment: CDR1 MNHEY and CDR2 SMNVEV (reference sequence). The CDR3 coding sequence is TGTGCCAGCAGTTCCATCGCGGGGGCCCGGAACACTGAAGCTTTCTTT. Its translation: CASSSIAGARNTEAFF.

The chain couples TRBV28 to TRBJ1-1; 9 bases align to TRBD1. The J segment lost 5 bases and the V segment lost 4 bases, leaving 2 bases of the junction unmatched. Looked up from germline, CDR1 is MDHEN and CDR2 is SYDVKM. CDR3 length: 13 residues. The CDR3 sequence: CASSWDRATEAFF. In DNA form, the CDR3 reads TGTGCCAGCAGTTGGGACAGGGCTACTGAAGCTTTCTTT.

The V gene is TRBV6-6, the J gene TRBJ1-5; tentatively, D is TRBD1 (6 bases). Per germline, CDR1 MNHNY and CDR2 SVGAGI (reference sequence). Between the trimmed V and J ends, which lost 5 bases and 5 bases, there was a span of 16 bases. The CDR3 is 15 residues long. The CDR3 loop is CASSALQGVDQPQHF. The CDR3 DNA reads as TGTGCCAGCAGTGCACTACAGGGAGTGGATCAGCCCCAGCATTTT.